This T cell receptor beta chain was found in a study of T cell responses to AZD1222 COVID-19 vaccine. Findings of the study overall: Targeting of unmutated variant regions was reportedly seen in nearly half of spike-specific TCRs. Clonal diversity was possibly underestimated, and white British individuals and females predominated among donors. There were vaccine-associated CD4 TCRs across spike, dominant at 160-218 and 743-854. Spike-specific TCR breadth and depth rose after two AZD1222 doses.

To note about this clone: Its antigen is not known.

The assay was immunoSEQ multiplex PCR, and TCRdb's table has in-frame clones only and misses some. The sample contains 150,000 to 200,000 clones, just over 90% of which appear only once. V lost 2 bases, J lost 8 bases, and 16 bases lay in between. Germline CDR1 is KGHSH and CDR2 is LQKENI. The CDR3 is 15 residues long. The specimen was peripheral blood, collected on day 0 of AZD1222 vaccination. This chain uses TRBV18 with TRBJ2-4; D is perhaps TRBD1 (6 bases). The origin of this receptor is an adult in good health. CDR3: CASSPSGQGLHIQYF. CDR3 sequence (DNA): TGTGCCAGCTCACCATCGGGACAAGGTTTGCACATTCAGTACTTC.